Below are 25 T cell receptor beta chains sequenced from a single sample in a study of beta chain features in type 1 diabetes. No antigen has been identified for these receptors. Expressed TCRB transcripts were sequenced, since all the RNA that had been isolated was reverse transcribed. Method: immunoSEQ multiplex PCR; TCRdb's copy keeps in-frame clones and lacks some. Of approximately 260,000 clones in the sample, about 23% are singletons; the top ten hold over 0.01%. General observations from the study: A moderate, significant TCRB CDR3 shortening appeared in type 1 diabetes across four CD4+ subsets.

The sequenced sample consisted of naive CD4+ T cells from blood. These receptors were taken from a woman in her 30s with type 1 diabetes.

The chain couples TRBV5-1 to TRBJ1-2; 8 positions match TRBD1. The CDR3 runs to 17 residues. V trimming: 0 bases; J trimming: 8 bases; junction bases outside the gene matches: 15. CDR1 is SGHRS, CDR2 YFSETQ, per germline. Here the CDR3 DNA reads TGCGCCAGCAGCTTGGAACCCCAGGGGGCGCTTAGTAGCGGCTACACCTTC. Its translation is CASSLEPQGALSSGYTF.

This clone was counted once. In the same sample, other DNA sequences code for this CDR3. J is TRBJ2-3 and V is TRBV5-1; D unresolved. The ends were cut back, 2 bases at V and 4 bases at J, with 5 bases in the middle. The CDR3 loop spans 12 amino acids. Per germline, CDR1 SGHRS and CDR2 YFSETQ. This CDR3 reads CASSFRADTQYF. CDR3 DNA sequence: TGCGCCAGCAGCTTTCGGGCAGATACGCAGTATTTT.

This clone appeared a few times. This rearrangement joins TRBV6-1 to TRBJ1-2; 7 positions match TRBD1. Germline assignment: CDR1 MNHNS and CDR2 SASEGT. The junction had 8 bases not matched to a gene; V was cut back by 6 bases and J by 4 bases. The length of the CDR3 is 14 residues. As DNA, the CDR3 is TGTGCCAGCAGCGGGACAGATGGGGGCTATGGCTACACCTTC. This codes for CASSGTDGGYGYTF.

The rearrangement joins TRBV5-1 to TRBJ2-5; TRBD1 matches 11 bases. Germline CDR1 SGHRS, CDR2 YFSETQ. This CDR3 has 16 amino acids. Trimming at V came to 4 bases and at J to 1 base, leaving 6 bases not matched to a gene. CDR3 nucleotide sequence: TGCGCCAGCAGCGTGGCCGGGACAGGGGGCCAAGAGACCCAGTACTTC. Residues: CASSVAGTGGQETQYF.

The chain uses TRBV7-3 and TRBJ2-3; D perhaps matches TRBD1 (5 bases). Germline V gene sequence: CDR1 SGHTA, CDR2 FQGTGA. Trimming cost V 1 base and J 0 bases, with 11 bases left between them. The CDR3 covers 16 residues. CDR3 sequence reads: CASSLNPGWSTDTQYF. CDR3 nucleotide sequence: TGTGCCAGCAGCTTAAACCCAGGGTGGAGCACAGATACGCAGTATTTT. The variable domain in full, completed from reference TRBV7-3 and TRBJ2-3, reads GAGVSQTPSNKVTEKGKYVELRCDPISGHTALYWYRQSLGQGPEFLIYFQGTGAADDSGLPNDRFFAVRPEGSVSTLKIQRTERGDSAVYLCASSLNPGWSTDTQYFGPGTRLTVL.

This clone has only a few counts. The chain combines TRBV5-1 with TRBJ1-1, with D possibly being TRBD1 (5 bases). The germline V gene encodes CDR1 SGHRS and CDR2 YFSETQ. The CDR3 sequence is 13 residues long. Deletions cut 4 bases from V and 5 bases from J, with 12 bases between. The CDR3: CASSIETATEAFF. In nucleotides, the CDR3 is TGCGCCAGCAGCATAGAGACAGCAACTGAAGCTTTCTTT.

This clone came up a few times. The chain recombines TRBV19 with TRBJ1-5; tentatively, D is TRBD1 (6 bases). The CDR3 spans 19 residues. The germline V gene encodes CDR1 LNHDA and CDR2 SQIVND (reference sequence). V gave up 3 bases and J gave up 3 bases, with 24 bases separating them. The CDR3 loop reads CASSIEGRTARSPNQPQHF. The CDR3 DNA reads TGTGCCAGTAGTATTGAGGGTAGGACAGCGAGATCACCCAATCAGCCCCAGCATTTT.

The chain couples TRBV7-2 to TRBJ2-3, with D hard to call. The CDR3 consists of 13 residues. Deletions cut 4 bases from V and 6 bases from J, with 11 bases between. Germline loops: CDR1 SGHTA, CDR2 FQGNSA. CDR3 sequence reads: CASSSGSHDTQYF. CDR3 in DNA: TGTGCCAGCAGCTCCGGGTCTCACGATACGCAGTATTTT. The full variable domain, rest sourced from reference TRBV7-2 and TRBJ2-3, is GAGVSQSPSNKVTEKGKDVELRCDPISGHTALYWYRQSLGQGLEFLIYFQGNSAPDKSGLPSDRFSAERTGGSVSTLTIQRTQQEDSAVYLCASSSGSHDTQYFGPGTRLTVL.

This clone was found a few times. The CDR3 here is CASSSLSEQYF. The CDR3 bases are TGTGCCAGCAGCTCACTGTCCGAGCAGTACTTC. This chain uses TRBV7-9 with TRBJ2-7; D call uncertain. V lost 4 bases and J 6 bases, leaving 7 bases between the germline ends. The CDR3 sequence is 11 residues long. The V gene's germline CDR1 is SEHNR and CDR2 FQNEAQ (reference sequence).

The chain combines TRBV18 with TRBJ2-1; 12 positions match TRBD2. The CDR3 has 15 residues. V shed 3 bases and J 9 bases; nucleotides not matched to a gene: 6. Germline-derived CDR1 and CDR2 are KGHSH and LQKENI. The CDR3 is CASSPAGTSGREQFF. The CDR3 DNA sequence: TGTGCCAGCTCACCTGCCGGGACTAGCGGGCGTGAGCAGTTCTTC.

The chain couples TRBV30 to TRBJ2-1, with D uncertain. Germline V gene data show CDR1 as GTSNPN and CDR2 as SVGIG (reference sequence). Trimming left V 2 bases short and J 11 bases short, with 10 bases between. The CDR3 has 11 amino acids. Written as DNA, the CDR3 is TGTGCCTGGAGTCCCCTTAGAAAGCAGTTCTTC. Protein sequence: CAWSPLRKQFF.

The J gene is TRBJ2-7, the V gene TRBV9; 10 positions match TRBD1. This CDR3 has 15 amino acids. Trimming at V came to 2 bases and at J to 5 bases, leaving 7 bases not matched to a gene. Germline loops: CDR1 SGDLS, CDR2 YYNGEE. Written as DNA, the CDR3 is TGTGCCAGCAGCGTTTACCTGACAGGGGGCGACGAGCAGTACTTC. Translated, it gives CASSVYLTGGDEQYF.

This chain uses TRBV4-1 with TRBJ2-3, with D tentatively TRBD2 (6 bases). The germline V and J ends were trimmed by 3 bases and 9 bases, with 10 bases remaining between them. Germline CDR1 and CDR2: MGHRA and YSYEKL. The CDR3 is 12 residues long. The CDR3 loop is CASSQAGRTQYF. In nucleotides, the CDR3 is TGCGCCAGCAGCCAGGCGGGAAGGACGCAGTATTTT.

The rearrangement uses TRBV11-3 and TRBJ2-3, with 13 bases fitting TRBD2. The germline V gene has CDR1 SGHNT and CDR2 YENEEA. The CDR3 is 17 residues long. Trimming at V came to 5 bases and at J to 0 bases, leaving 5 bases not matched to a gene. The CDR3 DNA sequence: TGTGCCAGCAGCGACGGGACTAGCGGGGCTAGCACAGATACGCAGTATTTT. Residues: CASSDGTSGASTDTQYF. The whole variable domain, remainder taken from reference TRBV11-3 and TRBJ2-3, is EAGVVQSPRYKIIEKKQPVAFWCNPISGHNTLYWYLQNLGQGPELLIRYENEEAVDDSQLPKDRFSAERLKGVDSTLKIQPAELGDSAVYLCASSDGTSGASTDTQYFGPGTRLTVL.

V gene TRBV6-5 combines with J gene TRBJ2-7; TRBD2 matches at 12 bases. CDR1 is MNHEY, CDR2 SVGAGI, per germline. The CDR3 is made up of 14 amino acids. Unmatched junction bases numbered 2, after V lost 5 bases and J lost 3 bases. The CDR3 sequence: CASSRLAGDYEQYF. The CDR3 DNA is TGTGCCAGCAGTAGACTAGCGGGAGACTACGAGCAGTACTTC.

This clone has a handful of counts. This sequence joins TRBV4-2 and TRBJ2-7; 7 bases map to TRBD1. Germline CDR1 LGHNA, CDR2 YNFKEQ. The CDR3 is 15 amino acids. V was pared by 1 base and J by 0 bases, with 3 bases of the junction left unmatched. The DNA of the CDR3 is TGTGCCAGCAGCCAAGTGACAGGGAGCTCCTACGAGCAGTACTTC. Translating gives CASSQVTGSSYEQYF.

The chain recombines TRBV14 with TRBJ1-2; D unresolved. Deletions cut 1 base from V and 4 bases from J, with 7 bases between. This CDR3 is built from 13 residues. CDR1 SGHDN and CDR2 FVKESK come from the germline V gene. Here the CDR3 reads CASSQGLGYGYTF. CDR3 bases: TGTGCCAGCAGCCAAGGACTAGGCTATGGCTACACCTTC.

V and J are TRBV5-1 and TRBJ1-5; D not resolved. The germline V gene encodes CDR1 SGHRS and CDR2 YFSETQ. Trimming took off 4 bases at V and 2 bases at J, with 7 bases between the two ends. This CDR3 is built from 13 residues. The CDR3 loop reads CASSVEGNQPQHF. In nucleotides, the CDR3 is TGCGCCAGCAGCGTTGAGGGCAATCAGCCCCAGCATTTT.

CDR3 DNA sequence: TGTGCCAGCAGCTCGACAGGGTGGAACTATGGCTACACCTTC. Protein sequence: CASSSTGWNYGYTF. This sequence joins TRBV5-6 and TRBJ1-2, with 7 positions matching TRBD1. V lost 3 bases, J lost 2 bases, and 4 bases stayed unmatched. This CDR3 is 14 amino acids long. Germline CDR1 reads SGHDT; CDR2 reads YYEEEE.

This clone was seen only a few times. This sequence joins TRBV5-1 and TRBJ2-7; tentatively, D is TRBD1 (5 bases). V dropped 1 base and J dropped 5 bases, with 13 bases sitting between them. CDR3 length: 14 residues. Germline CDR1 is SGHRS and CDR2 is YFSETQ. This CDR3 reads CASSLSGFYDEQYF. CDR3 DNA: TGCGCCAGCAGCTTGTCAGGGTTTTACGACGAGCAGTACTTC.

This clone was counted between two and nine times. The CDR3 DNA reads as TGCAGCGTGGGCCGTCTTCCGTCTAGCGGGAGGTGGGGTGAGCAGTTCTTC. Its translation is CSVGRLPSSGRWGEQFF. The chain combines TRBV29-1 with TRBJ2-1; 11 bases line up with TRBD2. From germline, CDR1 is SQVTM and CDR2 ANQGSEA. This CDR3 comprises 17 residues. V was clipped by 6 bases and J by 9 bases; unmatched bases: 19.

This clone was seen more than once but under ten times. The gene calls are TRBV18 and TRBJ1-5; a possible D gene is TRBD1 (5 bases). Trimming pared 6 bases from V and 6 bases from J, leaving 15 bases between. Germline V CDR1 and CDR2: KGHSH, LQKENI. This CDR3 spans 14 amino acids. As DNA, the CDR3 is TGTGCCAGCTCTCCTCAGGGCGTTAGTCAGCCCCAGCATTTT. Residues: CASSPQGVSQPQHF.

The chain carries TRBV18 and TRBJ2-1, with 10 bases lining up with TRBD2. Looked up from germline, CDR1 is KGHSH and CDR2 is LQKENI. V was pared by 0 bases and J by 0 bases, with 5 bases of the junction left unmatched. This CDR3 contains 18 residues. CDR3 loop: CASSPPGGLAISYNEQFF. The CDR3, as DNA: TGTGCCAGCTCACCACCGGGGGGACTAGCGATCTCCTACAATGAGCAGTTCTTC.

There are a few counts of this clone. This chain connects TRBV29-1 to TRBJ2-7, with D possibly matching TRBD1 (6 bases). The ends were cut back, 0 bases at V and 0 bases at J, with 21 bases in the middle. CDR3 length: 18 amino acids. Germline CDR1 SQVTM, CDR2 ANQGSEA. Written as DNA, the CDR3 is TGCAGCGTTGAAGATCCGTGGCGCGCGACAGGCTACTCCTACGAGCAGTACTTC. Its protein is CSVEDPWRATGYSYEQYF.

The J gene is TRBJ2-1, the V gene TRBV11-2, with D possibly matching TRBD1 (5 bases). The CDR3 contains 13 residues. The germline V gene has CDR1 SGHAT and CDR2 FQNNGV. V lost 5 bases and J 7 bases, leaving 12 bases between the germline ends. CDR3 amino acids: CASSTRAGNEQFF. For the CDR3, the DNA is TGTGCCAGCAGCACCAGGGCAGGAAATGAGCAGTTCTTC.